This TCR beta chain is from a study of T cells in Graves' hyperthyroidism and ophthalmopathy. Broader study findings: Blood also contained most expanded thyroid clonotypes above 0.001.

Authors of the study amplified TCR beta CDR3 regions from RNA transcripts. The TCR CDR3 was amplified in a first-round RT-PCR using the HTBI primer set. TCRdb re-derived calls from the multiplex PCR reads in MiXCR, one entry per CDR3 protein. The sample lists about 360,000 distinct CDR3 sequences; 15% to 19% were seen once. Patients aged 18 to 65 had newly diagnosed hyperthyroidism of under 2 months' duration. Uncontrolled infection, other autoimmune disease, pregnancy or lactation disqualified patients from enrolment. Thyroid ultrasound, orbital computed tomography, clinical symptoms, and serum thyroxine and TRAb underpinned diagnoses. With V trimmed by 3 bases and J by 7 bases, 6 bases remained unmatched. The CDR3 consists of 14 residues. CDR1 and CDR2 from the germline V gene are MDHEN and SYDVKM. Many counts were recorded for this clonotype. Its specificity is not known.

Sequenced: blood. The chain couples TRBV28 to TRBJ1-5, with TRBD1 matching over 7 bases. The TCR was taken from a woman aged 18-35 years with Graves' hyperthyroidism that later progressed to Graves' ophthalmopathy. The CDR3 DNA follows: TGTGCCAGCAGTTTGACAGGGACATTACAGCCCCAGCATTTT. Amino acid sequence: CASSLTGTLQPQHF.